This is a list of T cell receptor beta chains from one sample in a study of blood T cell repertoires in COVID-19. Using immunoSEQ multiplex PCR, the repertoire was profiled, and TCRdb retains in-frame clones only, with some absent. The table records 300,000 to 400,000 clones, roughly 87% of them present only once. Sequenced: peripheral blood. These receptors were obtained from a man aged 25 to 45 with COVID-19, enrolled during active disease. Each CDR3 is given with its conserved first and last residue. The D gene is left open where the match is weak. Not all rows give a size; the values are once, few, many and, for expanded clones, a class.

>TRBJ1-2|once|-|17|TRBV7-2
TGTGCCAGCAGCTTAGTAGGTTCTAGCTTTCCTAACTATGGCTACACCTTC
CASSLVGSSFPNYGYTF
>TRBJ2-6|-|TRBD1|18|TRBV7-2
TGTGCCAGCAGCTTGGGGACAGGGAAGATCTCTGGGGCCAACGTCCTGACTTTC
CASSLGTGKISGANVLTF
>TRBJ2-1|-|TRBD2|15|TRBV18
TGTGCCAGCTCACCGGCTAGCGGAGGGTACAATGAGCAGTTCTTC
CASSPASGGYNEQFF
>TRBJ2-7|-|-|15|TRBV25-1
TGTGCCAGCAGTGATTTGTCGGACAACTCCTACGAGCAGTACTTC
CASSDLSDNSYEQYF
>TRBJ2-3|-|TRBD2|18|TRBV28
TGTGCCAGCAGCCTTTATGAATTGCAGCGGGAGTTTCCAGATACGCAGTATTTT
CASSLYELQREFPDTQYF
>TRBJ1-5|-|-|12|TRBV19
TGTGCCAGTACAGGACAGAATCAGCCCCAGCATTTT
CASTGQNQPQHF
>TRBJ1-2|-|-|17|TRBV11-2
TGTGCCAGCAGCCGATCCTGGACTGCAACTCCTCCCTATGGCTACACCTTC
CASSRSWTATPPYGYTF
>TRBJ1-5|-|TRBD1|16|TRBV9
TGTGCCAGCAGCAGGGGACAGGGGGCTCAAAATCAGCCCCAGCATTTT
CASSRGQGAQNQPQHF
>TRBJ1-1|-|-|16|TRBV3-1/TRBV3-2
TGTGCCAGCAGCCAAGCTGGGGGCAGGTTGAACACTGAAGCTTTCTTT
CASSQAGGRLNTEAFF
>TRBJ1-2|-|-|12|TRBV27
TGTGCCAGCAGACCTTCTACAGGTGGCTACACCTTC
CASRPSTGGYTF
>TRBJ2-5|-|TRBD2|15|TRBV5-1
TGCGCCAGCAGCTTCCTAGCGGGGGGAGGGGAGACCCAGTACTTC
CASSFLAGGGETQYF
>TRBJ2-3|-|-|15|TRBV7-2
TGTGCCAGCAGCTTAGGCGTCAGGGCAGGAGATACGCAGTATTTT
CASSLGVRAGDTQYF
>TRBJ1-2|-|-|13|TRBV28
TGTGCCAGCAGTTTATCGGATGGGAGCGGCTACACCTTC
CASSLSDGSGYTF
>TRBJ1-5|once|-|15|TRBV5-1
TGCGCCAGCAGCTTGGCCAGGGAACCGAATCAGCCCCAGCATTTT
CASSLAREPNQPQHF
>TRBJ2-7|-|-|16|TRBV6-2/TRBV6-3
TGTGCCAGCAGTCTCAGGTCGTCGATGCTCGACTACGAGCAGTACTTC
CASSLRSSMLDYEQYF
>TRBJ2-5|-|-|15|TRBV1
TGCACCAGCAGCCATAGCGGGGGGGCCGGAGAGACCCAGTACTTC
CTSSHSGGAGETQYF
>TRBJ2-3|-|-|18|TRBV4-1
TGCGCCAGCAGCCAAGATCAAACTCGGGCCGTGCCGGGGGATACGCAGTATTTT
CASSQDQTRAVPGDTQYF
>TRBJ1-3|-|TRBD1|17|TRBV9
TGTGCCAGCAGCCCATGGACAGGGCCAGTCTCTGGAAACACCATATATTTT
CASSPWTGPVSGNTIYF
>TRBJ1-1|-|-|13|TRBV4-3
TGCGCCAGCAGCCCCATCCATAACACTGAAGCTTTCTTT
CASSPIHNTEAFF
>TRBJ2-3|-|-|14|TRBV19
TGTGCCACCTCCGGACAGCTTCCCACCGGTACGCAGTATTTT
CATSGQLPTGTQYF
>TRBJ1-2|many|-|14|TRBV9
TGTGCCAGCAGCGTAGCCGCCAGGACACATGGCTACACCTTC
CASSVAARTHGYTF
>TRBJ1-2|-|-|14|TRBV5-1
TGCGCCAGCAGCTTGGAGGGGGGGCCGGGCGGCTACACCTTC
CASSLEGGPGGYTF
>TRBJ2-5|-|-|13|TRBV6-6
TGTGCCAGCAGTTCTCAGGGGAAAGAGACCCAGTACTTC
CASSSQGKETQYF
>TRBJ1-1|-|TRBD1|13|TRBV19
TGTGCCAGTAGCCGACAGGGGAACACTGAAGCTTTCTTT
CASSRQGNTEAFF
>TRBJ2-1|-|TRBD2|17|TRBV4-1
TGCGCCAGCAGCCAACCGCCCCAGCGGGGGGCGTACAATGAGCAGTTCTTC
CASSQPPQRGAYNEQFF
>TRBJ1-1|-|TRBD1|14|TRBV9
TGTGCCAGCAGCCGCGACAGGGTGACCGCTGAAGCTTTCTTT
CASSRDRVTAEAFF
>TRBJ2-1|-|-|15|TRBV11-3
TGTGCCAGCAGCGTAACAGGGCGCTCCTACAATGAGCAGTTCTTC
CASSVTGRSYNEQFF
>TRBJ2-1|-|-|17|TRBV30
TGTGCCTGTACCGTCTTCCAATTAGCGGCGGTGTACAATGAGCAGTTCTTC
CACTVFQLAAVYNEQFF
>TRBJ1-4|-|TRBD1|16|TRBV14
TGTGCCAGCAGCATAACAGGGGGCAAGAGGGATGAAAAACTGTTTTTT
CASSITGGKRDEKLFF
>TRBJ2-7|-|TRBD2|19|TRBV3-1/TRBV3-2
TGTGCCAGCAGCCAAGATCCTTATAGCGGGAGGTCCGGGTCCTACGAGCAGTACTTC
CASSQDPYSGRSGSYEQYF
>TRBJ2-5|-|TRBD1|16|TRBV6-6
TGTGCCAGCAGTTATCCCTCGACAGGGGGGGAAGAGACCCAGTACTTC
CASSYPSTGGEETQYF
>TRBJ2-1|-|-|14|TRBV24-1
TGTGCCACCAGTGATTTGAGGGGGAGCAATGAGCAGTTCTTC
CATSDLRGSNEQFF
>TRBJ2-7|-|TRBD1|14|TRBV28
TGTGCCAGCAGTAGTGGGACAGTTGTCTCCGAGCAGTACTTC
CASSSGTVVSEQYF
>TRBJ2-2|-|TRBD1|16|TRBV9
TGTGCCAGCAGCGTAGAAGGGGGCGCCATCACCGGGGAGCTGTTTTTT
CASSVEGGAITGELFF
>TRBJ2-7|-|-|14|TRBV6-2/TRBV6-3
TGTGCCAGCAGTTATCGACAGAGCTCCTACGAGCAGTACTTC
CASSYRQSSYEQYF
>TRBJ2-5|-|-|14|TRBV2
TGTGCCAGCATTTATTCTAAGTCTAAGAAGACCCAGTACTTC
CASIYSKSKKTQYF